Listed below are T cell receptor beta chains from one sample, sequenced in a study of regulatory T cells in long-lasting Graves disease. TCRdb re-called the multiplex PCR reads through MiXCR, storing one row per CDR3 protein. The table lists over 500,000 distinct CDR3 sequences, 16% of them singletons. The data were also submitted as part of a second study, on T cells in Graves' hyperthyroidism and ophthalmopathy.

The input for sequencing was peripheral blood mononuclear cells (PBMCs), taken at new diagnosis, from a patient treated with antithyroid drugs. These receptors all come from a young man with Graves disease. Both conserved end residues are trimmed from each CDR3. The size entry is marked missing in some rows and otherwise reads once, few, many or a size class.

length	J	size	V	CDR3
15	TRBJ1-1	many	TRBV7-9	ASSPRPGQSLNTEAF
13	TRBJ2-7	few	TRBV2	ASSGDRGPTYEQY
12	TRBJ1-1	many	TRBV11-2	ASSSFPGGSEAF
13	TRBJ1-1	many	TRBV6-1	ASSLSWGIDTEAF
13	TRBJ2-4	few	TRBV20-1	SAISAHGAKNIQY
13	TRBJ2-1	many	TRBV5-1	ASSLGQGFYNEQF
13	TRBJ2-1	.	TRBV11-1	ASSAGTSGGNEQF
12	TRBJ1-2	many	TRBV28	ASSPGGSWYGYT
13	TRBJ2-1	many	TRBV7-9	ASSSGLAGYNEQF
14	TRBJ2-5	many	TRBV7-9	ASSGLDGQHQETQY
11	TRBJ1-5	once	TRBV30	AWRGHHTQPQH
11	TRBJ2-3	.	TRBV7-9	ASGWAVGDTQY
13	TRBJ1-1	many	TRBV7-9	ASSSEKDPYAEAF
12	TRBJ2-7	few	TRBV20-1	SAARQWQSYEQY
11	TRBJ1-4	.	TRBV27	ASRDSRNEKLF
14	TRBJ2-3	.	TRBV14	ASSQAVVLETDTQY
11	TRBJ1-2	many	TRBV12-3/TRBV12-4	ASNPGSNYGYT
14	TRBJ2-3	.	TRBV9	ASSWGQGGLTDTQY
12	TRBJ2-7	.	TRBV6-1	ASSVEDLTYEQY
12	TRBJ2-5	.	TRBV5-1	ASSLEGGAETQY
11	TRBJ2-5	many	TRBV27	ASSSTGRGTQY
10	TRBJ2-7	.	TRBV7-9	ASSLEGRVLH
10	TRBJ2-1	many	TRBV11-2	ASIKGGNEQF